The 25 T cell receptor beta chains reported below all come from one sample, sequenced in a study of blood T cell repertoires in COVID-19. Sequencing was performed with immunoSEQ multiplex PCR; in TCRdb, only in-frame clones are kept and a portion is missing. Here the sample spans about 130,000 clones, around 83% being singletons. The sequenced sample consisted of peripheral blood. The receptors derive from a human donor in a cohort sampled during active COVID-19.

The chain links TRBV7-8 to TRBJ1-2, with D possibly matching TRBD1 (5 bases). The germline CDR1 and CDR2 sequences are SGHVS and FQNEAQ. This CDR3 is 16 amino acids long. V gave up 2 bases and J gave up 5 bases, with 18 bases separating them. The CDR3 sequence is CASSLLIIGGEYGYTF. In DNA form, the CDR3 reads TGTGCCAGCAGCTTACTCATCATCGGGGGAGAGTATGGCTACACCTTC.

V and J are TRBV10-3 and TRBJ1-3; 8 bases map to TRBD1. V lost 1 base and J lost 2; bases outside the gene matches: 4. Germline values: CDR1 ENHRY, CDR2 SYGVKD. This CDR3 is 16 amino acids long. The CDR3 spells CAISEWGTGTGNTIYF. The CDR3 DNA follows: TGTGCCATCAGTGAGTGGGGGACAGGAACTGGAAACACCATATATTTT.

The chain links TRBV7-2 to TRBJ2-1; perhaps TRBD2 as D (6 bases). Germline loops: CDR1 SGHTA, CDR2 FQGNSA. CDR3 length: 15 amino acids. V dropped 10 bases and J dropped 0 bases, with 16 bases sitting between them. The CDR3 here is CAIPRAGGSYNEQFF. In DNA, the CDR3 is TGTGCCATCCCAAGGGCCGGGGGCTCCTACAATGAGCAGTTCTTC.

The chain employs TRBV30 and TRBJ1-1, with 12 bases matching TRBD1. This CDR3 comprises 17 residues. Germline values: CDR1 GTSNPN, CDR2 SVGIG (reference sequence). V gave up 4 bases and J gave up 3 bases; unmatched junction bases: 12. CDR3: CAWTGTGGARWDTEAFF. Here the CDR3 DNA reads TGTGCCTGGACCGGGACAGGGGGCGCCCGGTGGGACACTGAAGCTTTCTTT.

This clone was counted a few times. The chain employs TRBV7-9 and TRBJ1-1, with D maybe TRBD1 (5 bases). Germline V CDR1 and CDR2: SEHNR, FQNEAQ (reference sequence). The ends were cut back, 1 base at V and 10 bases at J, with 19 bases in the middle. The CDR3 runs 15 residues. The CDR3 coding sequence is TGTGCCAGCAGCTTAGTGGCGACAGAGCACTTGAGAGCTTTCTTT. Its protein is CASSLVATEHLRAFF.

Here the CDR3 reads CSASFRPYEQYF. The CDR3, as DNA: TGCAGTGCTAGTTTTCGTCCCTACGAGCAGTACTTC. The V and J genes are TRBV20-1 and TRBJ2-7; D unclear. The CDR3 length is 12 residues. Germline V CDR1 and CDR2: DFQATT, SNEGSKA (reference sequence). V lost 3 bases and J 2 bases, leaving 8 bases between the germline ends.

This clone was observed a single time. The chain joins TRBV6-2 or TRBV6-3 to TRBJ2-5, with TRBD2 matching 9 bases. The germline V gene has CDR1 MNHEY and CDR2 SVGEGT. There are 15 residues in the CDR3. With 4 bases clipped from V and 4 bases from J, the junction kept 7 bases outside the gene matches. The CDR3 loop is CASSSSLAGSETQYF. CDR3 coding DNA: TGTGCCAGCAGTTCGAGCCTAGCGGGATCAGAGACCCAGTACTTC.

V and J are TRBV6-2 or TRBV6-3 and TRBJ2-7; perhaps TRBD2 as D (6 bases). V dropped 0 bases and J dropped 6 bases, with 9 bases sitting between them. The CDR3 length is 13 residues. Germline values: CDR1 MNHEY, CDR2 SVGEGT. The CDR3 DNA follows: TGTGCCAGCAGTTACTCGGGAGGTAGCGAGCAGTACGTC. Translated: CASSYSGGSEQYV.

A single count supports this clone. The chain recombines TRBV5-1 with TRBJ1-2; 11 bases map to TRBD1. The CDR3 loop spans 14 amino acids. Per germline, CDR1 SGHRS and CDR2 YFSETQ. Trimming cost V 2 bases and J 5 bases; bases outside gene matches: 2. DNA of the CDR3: TGCGCCAGCAGCTTCGGGACAGGGGGATATGGCTACACCTTC. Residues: CASSFGTGGYGYTF.

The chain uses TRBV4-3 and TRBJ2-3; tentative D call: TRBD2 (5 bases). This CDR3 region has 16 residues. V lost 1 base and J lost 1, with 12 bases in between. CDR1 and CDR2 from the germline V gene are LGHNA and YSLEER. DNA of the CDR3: TGCGCCAGCAGCCAAGTGGGCAATAGCGGCACAGATACGCAGTATTTT. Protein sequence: CASSQVGNSGTDTQYF.

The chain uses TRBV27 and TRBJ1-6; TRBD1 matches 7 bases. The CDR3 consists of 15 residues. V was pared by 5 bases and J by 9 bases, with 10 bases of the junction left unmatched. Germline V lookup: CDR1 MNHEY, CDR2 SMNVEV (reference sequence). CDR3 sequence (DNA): TGTGCCAGCAGTACCAGACAGGGTATGAGTTCACCCCTCCACTTT. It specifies CASSTRQGMSSPLHF.

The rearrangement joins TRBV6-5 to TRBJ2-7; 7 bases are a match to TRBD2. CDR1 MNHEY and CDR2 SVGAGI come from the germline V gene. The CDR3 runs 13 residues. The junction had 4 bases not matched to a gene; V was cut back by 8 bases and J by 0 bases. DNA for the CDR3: TGTGCCAGCGGGGAGGGGAGCTCCTACGAGCAGTACTTC. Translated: CASGEGSSYEQYF.

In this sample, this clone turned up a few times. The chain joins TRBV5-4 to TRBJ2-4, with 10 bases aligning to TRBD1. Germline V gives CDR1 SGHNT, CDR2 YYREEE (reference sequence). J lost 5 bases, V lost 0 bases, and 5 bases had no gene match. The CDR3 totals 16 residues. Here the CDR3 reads CASSLGTGQGENIQYF. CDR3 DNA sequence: TGTGCCAGCAGCTTGGGGACCGGACAGGGGGAAAACATTCAGTACTTC.

CDR3 DNA sequence: TGTGCCAGTCAGGGGGCGGTCACTGAAGCTTTCTTT. Its translation is CASQGAVTEAFF. The V and J genes are TRBV19 and TRBJ1-1, with 8 nucleotides matching TRBD1. This CDR3 is built from 12 residues. Germline assignment: CDR1 LNHDA and CDR2 SQIVND (reference sequence). Trimming took 8 bases from V and 4 from J; bases not matched to a gene: 3.

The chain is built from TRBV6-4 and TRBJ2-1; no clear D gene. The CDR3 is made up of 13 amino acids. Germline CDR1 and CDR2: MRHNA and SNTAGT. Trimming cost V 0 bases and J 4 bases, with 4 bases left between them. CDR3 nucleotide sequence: TGTGCCAGCAGTGACTCCGGTTACAATGAGCAGTTCTTC. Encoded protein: CASSDSGYNEQFF.

CDR3 loop: CASSRDRGLFTEAFF. CDR3 coding DNA: TGTGCCAGCAGCAGGGACAGGGGATTGTTCACTGAAGCTTTCTTT. V is TRBV7-2 and J is TRBJ1-1; TRBD1 aligns across 10 bases. Germline CDR1 and CDR2: SGHTA and FQGNSA. The CDR3 has 15 amino acids. V dropped 5 bases and J dropped 4; count of bases not matched to a gene: 7.

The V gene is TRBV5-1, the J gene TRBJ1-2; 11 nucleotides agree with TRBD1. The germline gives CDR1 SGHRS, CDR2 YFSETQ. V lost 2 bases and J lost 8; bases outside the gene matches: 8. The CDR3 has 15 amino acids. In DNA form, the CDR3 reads TGCGCCAGCAGCTTCGCGGACAGGGGGCCGGGGGGCTACACCTTC. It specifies CASSFADRGPGGYTF.

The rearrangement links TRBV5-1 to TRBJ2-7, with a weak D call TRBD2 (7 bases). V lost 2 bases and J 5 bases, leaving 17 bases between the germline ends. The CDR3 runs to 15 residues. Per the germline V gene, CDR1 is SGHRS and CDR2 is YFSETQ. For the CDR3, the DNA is TGCGCCAGCAGCTTTTCGGGGGGCGCAGTTAACGAGCAGTACTTC. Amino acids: CASSFSGGAVNEQYF.

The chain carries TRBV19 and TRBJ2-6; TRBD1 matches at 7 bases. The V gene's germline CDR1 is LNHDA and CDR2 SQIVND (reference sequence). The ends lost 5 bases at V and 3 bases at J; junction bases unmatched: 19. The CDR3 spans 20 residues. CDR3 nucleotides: TGTGCCAGTAGTCTGAGGGGACCGGGACAGAGGCTTCGTGGGGCCAACGTCCTGACTTTC. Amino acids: CASSLRGPGQRLRGANVLTF.

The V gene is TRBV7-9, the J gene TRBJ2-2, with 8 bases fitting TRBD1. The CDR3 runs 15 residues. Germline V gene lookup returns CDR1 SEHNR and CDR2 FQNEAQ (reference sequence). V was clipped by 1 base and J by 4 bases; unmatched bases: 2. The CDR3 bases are TGTGCCAGCAGCTTAGGGACAGGGATCACCGGGGAGCTGTTTTTT. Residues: CASSLGTGITGELFF. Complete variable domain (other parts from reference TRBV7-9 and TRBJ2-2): DTGVSQNPRHKITKRGQNVTFRCDPISEHNRLYWYRQTLGQGPEFLTYFQNEAQLEKSRLLSDRFSAERPKGSFSTLEIQRTEQGDSAMYLCASSLGTGITGELFFGEGSRLTVL.

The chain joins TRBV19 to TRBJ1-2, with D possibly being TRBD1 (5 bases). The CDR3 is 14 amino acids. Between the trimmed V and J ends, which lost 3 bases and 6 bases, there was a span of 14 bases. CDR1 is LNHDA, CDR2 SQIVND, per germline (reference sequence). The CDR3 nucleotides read TGTGCCAGTAGTATCTCCGGGACTAGCGATGGCTACACCTTC. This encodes CASSISGTSDGYTF. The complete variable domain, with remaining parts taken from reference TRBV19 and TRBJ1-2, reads DGGITQSPKYLFRKEGQNVTLSCEQNLNHDAMYWYRQDPGQGLRLIYYSQIVNDFQKGDIAEGYSVSREKKESFPLTVTSAQKNPTAFYLCASSISGTSDGYTFGSGTRLTVV.

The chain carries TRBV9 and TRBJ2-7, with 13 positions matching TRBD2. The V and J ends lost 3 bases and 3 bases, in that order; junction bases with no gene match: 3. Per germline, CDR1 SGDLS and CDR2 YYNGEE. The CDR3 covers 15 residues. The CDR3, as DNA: TGTGCCAGCAGCGGCGGACTAGCGGGGGTCTACGAGCAGTACTTC. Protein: CASSGGLAGVYEQYF. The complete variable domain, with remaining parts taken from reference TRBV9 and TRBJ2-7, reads DSGVTQTPKHLITATGQRVTLRCSPRSGDLSVYWYQQSLDQGLQFLIQYYNGEERAKGNILERFSAQQFPDLHSELNLSSLELGDSALYFCASSGGLAGVYEQYFGPGTRLTVT.

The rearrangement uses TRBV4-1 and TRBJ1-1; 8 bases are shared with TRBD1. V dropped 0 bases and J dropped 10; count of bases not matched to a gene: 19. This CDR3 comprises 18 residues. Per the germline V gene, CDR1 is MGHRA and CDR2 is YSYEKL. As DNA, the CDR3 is TGCGCCAGCAGCCAAGATGAGGTATCGGGCAGGGGGCTTATAGGAGCTTTCTTT. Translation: CASSQDEVSGRGLIGAFF.

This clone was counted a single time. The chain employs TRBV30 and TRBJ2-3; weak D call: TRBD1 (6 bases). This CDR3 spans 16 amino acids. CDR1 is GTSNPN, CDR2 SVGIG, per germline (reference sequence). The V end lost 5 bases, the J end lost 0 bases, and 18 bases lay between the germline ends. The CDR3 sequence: CAWGRQATPSTDTQYF. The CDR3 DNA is TGTGCCTGGGGGCGACAGGCAACCCCTAGCACAGATACGCAGTATTTT. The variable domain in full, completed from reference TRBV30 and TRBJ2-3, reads SQTIHQWPATLVQPVGSPLSLECTVEGTSNPNLYWYRQAAGRGLQLLFYSVGIGQISSEVPQNLSASRPQDRQFILSSKKLLLSDSGFYLCAWGRQATPSTDTQYFGPGTRLTVL.

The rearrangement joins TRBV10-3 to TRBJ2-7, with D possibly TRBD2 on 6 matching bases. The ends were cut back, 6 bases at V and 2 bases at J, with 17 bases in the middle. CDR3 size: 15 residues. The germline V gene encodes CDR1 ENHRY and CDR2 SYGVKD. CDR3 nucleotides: TGTGCCATCAGGGGGCGGGGCGTTCGTCCCTACGAGCAGTACGTC. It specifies CAIRGRGVRPYEQYV.